What follows are 26 T cell receptor beta chains derived from one specimen sequenced in a study of shared clonotypes between healthy human individuals. The table came from immunoSEQ multiplex PCR; TCRdb's copy has only in-frame clones and leaves some out. The table records millions of clones, 90% to 95% of them present only once. Sequenced: naive CD4+ T cells sorted from blood. As for subset: CD45RA+ positively selected. These receptors were collected from a man aged 18 to 30 in good health.

The chain uses TRBV6-5 and TRBJ2-7; 8 bases map to TRBD2. The V gene end was trimmed by 6 bases and the J gene end by 2 bases; junction bases not matched to a gene: 9. In germline, CDR1 is MNHEY, CDR2 SVGAGI. This CDR3 region has 15 residues. The CDR3 here is CASSRTSPIPYEQYF. The CDR3, as DNA: TGTGCCAGCAGCCGGACTAGCCCAATTCCCTACGAGCAGTACTTC.

The chain recombines TRBV10-3 with TRBJ1-2; D might be TRBD1 (5 bases). The V end lost 2 bases, the J end lost 6 bases, and 13 bases lay between the germline ends. The CDR3 covers 14 residues. Per the germline V gene, CDR1 is ENHRY and CDR2 is SYGVKD. The CDR3 region is CAISEALLGDGYTF. In DNA form, the CDR3 reads TGTGCCATCAGTGAGGCCCTGCTGGGGGATGGCTACACCTTC.

This clone was seen a single time. The V and J genes are TRBV30 and TRBJ1-2; 9 nucleotides align to TRBD1. Looked up from germline, CDR1 is GTSNPN and CDR2 is SVGIG (reference sequence). With 4 bases clipped from V and 2 bases from J, the junction kept 5 bases outside the gene matches. The CDR3 consists of 14 residues. CDR3 nucleotide sequence: TGTGCCTGGACCCAAGGGACAGGGAACTATGGCTACACCTTC. Amino acid sequence: CAWTQGTGNYGYTF.

V is TRBV5-1 and J is TRBJ2-5; 7 bases fit TRBD1. The germline V gene has CDR1 SGHRS and CDR2 YFSETQ. V lost 3 bases and J lost 4; bases outside the gene matches: 6. The CDR3 length is 14 residues. CDR3 loop: CASSSRDSGETQYF. CDR3 nucleotide sequence: TGCGCCAGCAGCTCGAGGGACAGTGGAGAGACCCAGTACTTC.

J is TRBJ2-7 and V is TRBV6-1; a weak D match, TRBD1 (6 bases). The CDR3 contains 14 residues. Germline CDR1 is MNHNS and CDR2 is SASEGT. V was cut by 6 bases and J by 6 bases, with 18 bases left in between. This chain's CDR3 is CASRGAGQYFEQYF. The CDR3 bases are TGTGCCAGCAGGGGGGCAGGGCAGTATTTCGAGCAGTACTTC.

V gene TRBV11-2 combines with J gene TRBJ1-6; D is ambiguous. Germline V gene data show CDR1 as SGHAT and CDR2 as FQNNGV. The CDR3 has 13 residues. Trimming cost V 0 bases and J 14 bases, with 11 bases left between them. CDR3 residues: CASSLDQVGSLHF. The CDR3 DNA reads TGTGCCAGCAGCTTAGATCAGGTCGGCTCCCTCCACTTT.

The chain combines TRBV9 with TRBJ1-3; TRBD1 is a possible D gene (5 bases). Trimming took off 0 bases at V and 2 bases at J, with 18 bases between the two ends. CDR1 and CDR2 (germline): SGDLS, YYNGEE. The CDR3 is made up of 18 amino acids. CDR3 bases: TGTGCCAGCAGCGTAGGAGTAGCGGGGGGGGACCCTGGAAACACCATATATTTT. The encoded protein is CASSVGVAGGDPGNTIYF.

The chain links TRBV11-2 to TRBJ2-3; possibly TRBD1 or TRBD2 for D (6 bases each). CDR1 and CDR2 (germline): SGHAT, FQNNGV. The CDR3 totals 16 residues. With 6 bases removed from V and 4 bases from J, the gap between germline ends came to 20 bases. The CDR3 reads CASSLTGKSGADTQYF. In DNA form, the CDR3 reads TGTGCCAGCAGTTTAACAGGGAAGTCGGGAGCAGATACGCAGTATTTT.

The chain joins TRBV5-1 to TRBJ1-6; 8 nucleotides match TRBD1. Germline lookup yields CDR1 SGHRS and CDR2 YFSETQ. CDR3 length: 19 amino acids. V lost 4 bases to trimming and J lost 6 bases; unmatched junction nucleotides: 18. The CDR3 sequence is CASSRAGTGRQEANSPLHF. As DNA, the CDR3 is TGCGCCAGCAGCCGGGCGGGGACAGGACGCCAGGAGGCTAATTCACCCCTCCACTTT.

The chain recombines TRBV6-5 with TRBJ1-1, with D perhaps TRBD1 (6 bases). CDR1 is MNHEY, CDR2 SVGAGI, per germline. This CDR3 comprises 14 residues. Trimming cost V 6 bases and J 3 bases, with 14 bases left between them. CDR3 loop: CASSRGTKDTEAFF. The CDR3 DNA follows: TGTGCCAGCAGCCGCGGGACAAAGGACACTGAAGCTTTCTTT.

J is TRBJ1-2 and V is TRBV28; D is uncertain. The V gene's germline CDR1 is MDHEN and CDR2 SYDVKM. CDR3 size: 11 residues. The CDR3 region has the DNA TGTGGGTCCCGCCGAGAATATGGCTACACCTTC. Residues: CGSRREYGYTF.

The CDR3 is CASSSHLQGQDEQYF. In DNA form, the CDR3 reads TGCGCCAGCAGCTCCCATCTACAGGGGCAGGACGAGCAGTACTTC. The rearrangement uses TRBV5-1 and TRBJ2-7, with 7 positions matching TRBD1. Germline trimming cut 3 bases from V and 5 bases from J; bases unmatched to any gene: 11. This CDR3 has 15 amino acids. Germline V gives CDR1 SGHRS, CDR2 YFSETQ.

This clone showed up just once. The chain carries TRBV20-1 and TRBJ1-5; no definite D call. V lost 6 bases to trimming and J lost 5 bases, with 8 bases between them. The CDR3 is 11 residues long. Germline V lookup: CDR1 DFQATT, CDR2 SNEGSKA (reference sequence). CDR3 DNA: TGCAGTGCAACAAGAGATCAGCCCCAGCATTTT. Its protein is CSATRDQPQHF.

The chain couples TRBV5-1 to TRBJ1-4; TRBD1 matches at 10 bases. Per the germline V gene, CDR1 is SGHRS and CDR2 is YFSETQ. V dropped 5 bases and J dropped 7; count of bases not matched to a gene: 8. The CDR3 is 15 residues long. CDR3 amino acids: CASSQSGDRGEKLFF. The CDR3, as DNA: TGCGCCAGCAGTCAATCAGGGGACAGGGGTGAAAAACTGTTTTTT.

This clone has just one count. The V and J genes are TRBV29-1 and TRBJ2-7; D tentatively reads TRBD1 or TRBD2 (6 bases each). Germline CDR1 SQVTM, CDR2 ANQGSEA. Trimming removed 0 bases at V and 6 bases at J, with 15 bases between. CDR3 size: 14 residues. The CDR3 DNA follows: TGCAGCGTTGAAGATTGGGGGGCGACCCGCGAGCAGTACTTC. Translating it yields CSVEDWGATREQYF.

About this clone itself: Other DNA sequences from this sample encode an identical CDR3 as well. This sequence joins TRBV25-1 and TRBJ1-6; D may be TRBD1 (5 bases). Germline V gene lookup returns CDR1 MGHDK and CDR2 SYGVNS. The CDR3 totals 15 residues. Trimming shortened V by 2 bases and J by 4 bases, and 9 bases separated the two germline ends. CDR3 in amino acids: CASSEGQGYNSPLHF. CDR3 DNA sequence: TGTGCCAGCAGTGAAGGGCAGGGATATAATTCACCCCTCCACTTT. Together with reference TRBV25-1 and TRBJ1-6, the CDR3 gives the full variable domain: EADIYQTPRYLVIGTGKKITLECSQTMGHDKMYWYQQDPGMELHLIHYSYGVNSTEKGDLSSESTVSRIRTEHFPLTLESARPSHTSQYLCASSEGQGYNSPLHFGNGTRLTVT.

Turning to this clone: This CDR3 is also generated by other DNA sequences in the sample. The chain recombines TRBV5-1 with TRBJ1-2, with D unclear. With 0 bases removed from V and 4 bases from J, the gap between germline ends came to 7 bases. CDR1 SGHRS and CDR2 YFSETQ come from the germline V gene. The CDR3 covers 13 residues. The CDR3 region is CASSLAGSYGYTF. The CDR3 nucleotides read TGCGCCAGCAGCTTGGCCGGCAGCTATGGCTACACCTTC.

The chain joins TRBV28 to TRBJ2-2; the match to TRBD1 covers 9 bases. The ends lost 8 bases at V and 5 bases at J; junction bases unmatched: 9. CDR1 MDHEN and CDR2 SYDVKM come from the germline V gene. CDR3 length: 15 amino acids. The CDR3 reads CASAGQGLGTGELFF. CDR3 bases: TGTGCCAGCGCAGGACAGGGGCTTGGGACCGGGGAGCTGTTTTTT.

The chain has TRBV5-1 and TRBJ2-5; D gene uncertain. Looked up from germline, CDR1 is SGHRS and CDR2 is YFSETQ. The CDR3 length is 15 residues. V gave up 3 bases and J gave up 5 bases, with 17 bases separating them. For the CDR3, the DNA is TGCGCCAGCAGCTCTCCGAACGTGGGCGGCGAGACCCAGTACTTC. Protein: CASSSPNVGGETQYF.

J is TRBJ1-5 and V is TRBV5-6; tentatively, D is TRBD1 (5 bases). This CDR3 is built from 15 residues. CDR1 SGHDT and CDR2 YYEEEE come from the germline V gene. Trimming took off 4 bases at V and 1 base at J, with 12 bases between the two ends. The CDR3 DNA is TGTGCCAGCAGCCGTGTAGGGACCAGCAATCAGCCCCAGCATTTT. Protein sequence: CASSRVGTSNQPQHF.

The rearrangement links TRBV7-9 to TRBJ2-3; D gene uncertain. Trimming left V 5 bases short and J 5 bases short, with 11 bases between. CDR3 length: 13 amino acids. Germline CDR1 reads SEHNR; CDR2 reads FQNEAQ (reference sequence). This CDR3 reads CASSALRVDTQYF. As DNA, the CDR3 is TGTGCCAGCAGCGCCCTTAGGGTAGATACGCAGTATTTT.

The sample holds one count of this clone. This CDR3 is also generated by other DNA sequences in the sample. The chain joins TRBV11-2 to TRBJ2-1; TRBD2 agrees at 11 bases. Germline V lookup: CDR1 SGHAT, CDR2 FQNNGV. Trimming removed 3 bases from V and 4 bases from J; junction bases left unmatched: 2. The CDR3 has 15 amino acids. CDR3: CASSLGLAAYNEQFF. The CDR3, as DNA: TGTGCCAGCAGCTTGGGACTAGCGGCGTACAATGAGCAGTTCTTC.

Concerning this clone itself: Mismatch with germline at one junction end may stem from a read error. The V gene is TRBV5-4, the J gene TRBJ2-7; 8 bases fit TRBD1. The CDR3 extends over 16 amino acids. Germline V CDR1 and CDR2: SGHNT, YYREEE (reference sequence). The CDR3 DNA is TGCGCCAGCAGCCAAGATAGGGACAGGTACTCCTACGAGCAGTACTTC. Translation: CASSQDRDRYSYEQYF.

V gene TRBV7-2 combines with J gene TRBJ1-5; D not resolved. Looked up from germline, CDR1 is SGHTA and CDR2 is FQGNSA. The CDR3 loop spans 13 amino acids. Trimming stripped 1 base from V and 7 bases from J, with 8 bases between. In nucleotides, the CDR3 is TGTGCCAGCAGCTTAGGTCTCCAACAGCCCCAGCATTTT. Translated: CASSLGLQQPQHF.

This chain uses TRBV7-6 with TRBJ2-7; the D gene could be TRBD1 or TRBD2 (6 bases each). V lost 0 bases and J 5 bases, leaving 20 bases between the germline ends. Germline V gives CDR1 SGHVS, CDR2 FNYEAQ. The CDR3 is 17 amino acids. CDR3 sequence: CASSLAEGPGASHEQYF. In DNA form, the CDR3 reads TGTGCCAGCAGCTTAGCTGAGGGACCGGGGGCGAGCCACGAGCAGTACTTC.

The V gene is TRBV7-2, the J gene TRBJ1-1, with D unresolved. This CDR3 is 14 amino acids long. CDR1 and CDR2 (germline): SGHTA, FQGNSA. V was trimmed by 1 base and J by 5 bases, leaving 11 bases between them. The DNA for the CDR3 is TGTGCCAGCAGCTTAGTGTACTCAACAACTGAAGCTTTCTTT. Its translation is CASSLVYSTTEAFF.